The entry that follows covers one TCR beta chain sequence. The target antigen is unknown. CDR3 length: 15 amino acids. V was pared by 4 bases and J by 4 bases, with 16 bases between. The sequenced template was RNA, covering the TCR beta CDR3 region. The library came from an HTBI-primed first-round RT-PCR and a second-round multiplex PCR. TCRdb passed the multiplex PCR reads through MiXCR, listing each CDR3 protein once. The sample includes some 1.1 million distinct CDR3 sequences, about two fifths of them seen just once. These data come from a study of Graves' ophthalmopathy and Graves' hyperthyroidism. Study-level results: As the model predicted ophthalmopathy progression, it achieved a sensitivity of 70.59% and a specificity of about 72%. Blood was where most expanded thyroid clonotypes above 0.001 frequency also turned up.

Sequenced sample: peripheral blood or thyroid tissue (not recorded which). This TCR was sampled from an adult man with Graves' hyperthyroidism. V usage is TRBV12-3 or TRBV12-4 and J usage is TRBJ1-2, with D possibly matching TRBD1 (5 bases). CDR3 bases: TGTGCCAGCAGTTACGGGGAGGACACACCCTATGGCTACACCTTC. Translating it yields CASSYGEDTPYGYTF.